This T cell receptor beta chain is from a study of regulatory T cells in long-lasting Graves disease. Study results and limitations: Study of thyroid tissue was not done, with only peripheral blood studied.

The CDR3 is 15 amino acids. Trimming removed 6 bases from V and 14 bases from J; junction bases left unmatched: 16. Germline V gene sequence: CDR1 LNHDA, CDR2 SQIVND (reference sequence). Documented time point: newly diagnosed GD, antithyroid drugs for less than 3 months. There was RNA extracted from PBMCs, and the TCR library was made from it. This clonotype was seen at least ten times. The antigen is undetermined. With iRepertoire HTBI primers and Arm-PCR of CDR3 regions, TCR beta libraries were built. MiXCR, run by TCRdb on the multiplex PCR reads, gives a single entry per CDR3 protein. This repertoire shows roughly 260,000 distinct CDR3 sequences, 15% to 20% found once; its top ten account for around 13%. The same data also went into a second study, on T cells in Graves' hyperthyroidism and ophthalmopathy. According to that study: Stable hyperthyroidism was told apart from ophthalmopathy by a model built on 13 V-J features.

This specimen was peripheral blood mononuclear cells (PBMCs), taken at new diagnosis, from a patient treated with antithyroid drugs. The chain is built from TRBV19 and TRBJ1-6; 7 nucleotides agree with TRBD1. The sequence came from a woman aged 25-40 years with Graves disease. The CDR3 spells CASRATGAGRVTLHF. Written as DNA, the CDR3 is TGTGCCAGTAGGGCCACAGGGGCCGGACGGGTGACCCTCCACTTT.